These 25 T cell receptor beta chains were sequenced from one sample in a study of spatial heterogeneity in lung cancer. Each CDR3 protein gets one entry after TCRdb re-called the 5' RACE reads with MiXCR. The data show 39,000 or so distinct CDR3 sequences, with 8% to 11% seen just once and 17% held by the top ten. Time point specified: blood at routine non-recurrence follow-up after resection. The input for sequencing was PBMCs, taken at follow-up. These receptors were collected from a female donor with early-stage non-small cell lung cancer.

This clonotype has more than one count but fewer than ten. V is TRBV12-3 or TRBV12-4 and J is TRBJ1-1; tentatively, D is TRBD1 (6 bases). V was trimmed by 7 bases and J by 5 bases, leaving 8 bases between them. This CDR3 is 11 amino acids long. CDR3 residues: CASTRGTEAFF. The CDR3 nucleotides read TGTGCCAGCACCAGGGGAACTGAAGCTTTCTTT.

There are a few counts of this clonotype. The chain joins TRBV27 to TRBJ2-3, with 7 bases aligning to TRBD1. V shed 4 bases and J 3 bases; nucleotides not matched to a gene: 4. This CDR3 is 14 amino acids long. Germline V gene lookup returns CDR1 MNHEY and CDR2 SMNVEV (reference sequence). This chain's CDR3 is CASSYRQGTDTQYF. Here the CDR3 DNA reads TGTGCCAGCAGTTACCGACAGGGAACAGATACGCAGTATTTT.

By share, this clonotype counts as medium-sized. The chain employs TRBV4-2 and TRBJ2-1; 8 positions match TRBD2. The V gene's germline CDR1 is LGHNA and CDR2 YNFKEQ. With V trimmed by 5 bases and J by 7 bases, 19 bases remained unmatched. The CDR3 runs 18 residues. CDR3 coding DNA: TGTGCCAGCAGCTCCGTAGCGAGACGGGGGGGCGGAGGGAATGAGCAGTTCTTC. It is translated as CASSSVARRGGGGNEQFF.

Many counts were recorded for this clonotype. The rearrangement joins TRBV10-3 to TRBJ2-7; 9 bases fit TRBD1. This CDR3 is built from 14 residues. Germline assignment: CDR1 ENHRY and CDR2 SYGVKD. V lost 6 bases and J lost 4; bases outside the gene matches: 7. The CDR3 DNA sequence: TGTGCCATCAGAACGGGACAGGGTATTTACGAGCAGTACTTC. This gives the protein CAIRTGQGIYEQYF.

This rearrangement joins TRBV5-1 to TRBJ2-7, with D perhaps assigned TRBD1 or TRBD2 (5 bases each). Germline values: CDR1 SGHRS, CDR2 YFSETQ. This CDR3 has 16 amino acids. Trimming stripped 0 bases from V and 5 bases from J, with 18 bases between. This CDR3 is CASSLGGAAQEHEQYF. The DNA for the CDR3 is TGCGCCAGCAGCTTGGGAGGGGCGGCCCAGGAACACGAGCAGTACTTC.

This clonotype has ten or more counts. This rearrangement joins TRBV29-1 to TRBJ1-6; 9 bases map to TRBD1. CDR1 is SQVTM, CDR2 ANQGSEA, per germline. The ends lost 6 bases at V and 7 bases at J; junction bases unmatched: 10. The CDR3 has 15 residues. The CDR3 reads CSVQNSGTGNSPLHF. The CDR3 bases are TGCAGCGTGCAAAATTCAGGGACAGGGAATTCACCCCTCCACTTT.

This chain links TRBV2 with TRBJ2-7; D gene unclear. Trimming took off 4 bases at V and 0 bases at J, with 10 bases between the two ends. Germline V gene sequence: CDR1 SNHLY, CDR2 FYNNEI. The CDR3 runs 14 residues. CDR3: CASSGYSGSYEQYF. CDR3 bases: TGTGCCAGCAGTGGGTATTCGGGCTCCTACGAGCAGTACTTC.

The CDR3, as DNA: TGCGCCAGCAGCTTGGACCCCTCGAGCTCCTACGAGCAGTACTTC. Protein sequence: CASSLDPSSSYEQYF. J is TRBJ2-7 and V is TRBV5-1; D unresolved. The CDR3 has 15 amino acids. Deletions cut 0 bases from V and 0 bases from J, with 10 bases between. Germline V gene lookup returns CDR1 SGHRS and CDR2 YFSETQ.

The rearrangement links TRBV28 to TRBJ1-2, with D maybe TRBD1 (6 bases). CDR3 length: 14 amino acids. Germline V gene lookup returns CDR1 MDHEN and CDR2 SYDVKM. The V end lost 6 bases, the J end lost 4 bases, and 15 bases lay between the germline ends. The CDR3 nucleotides are TGTGCCAGCAGACCCCTACAGGGAATCTATGGCTACACCTTC. Residues: CASRPLQGIYGYTF.

This clonotype was found many times. V usage is TRBV11-2 and J usage is TRBJ2-3, with D perhaps TRBD1 or TRBD2 (6 bases each). CDR3 length equals 17 residues. Germline lookup yields CDR1 SGHAT and CDR2 FQNNGV. V was pared by 4 bases and J by 2 bases, with 19 bases between. The CDR3 DNA is TGTGCCAGCAGCTCACCCAGGGGACTCGGCCTCACAGATACGCAGTATTTT. It translates to CASSSPRGLGLTDTQYF.

The chain has TRBV20-1 and TRBJ2-3; 7 bases line up with TRBD2. CDR1 and CDR2 (germline): DFQATT, SNEGSKA (reference sequence). J was trimmed by 3 bases and V by 5 bases; bases with no gene match: 8. CDR3 length: 14 amino acids. The CDR3 sequence is CSALGGVMTDTQYF. The CDR3 coding sequence is TGCAGTGCTTTGGGGGGGGTAATGACAGATACGCAGTATTTT.

In this sample, this clonotype turned up many times. The chain has TRBV5-8 and TRBJ2-3; 7 bases are a match to TRBD2. V lost 4 bases to trimming and J lost 5 bases; unmatched junction nucleotides: 7. This CDR3 region has 14 residues. Germline assignment: CDR1 SGHTS and CDR2 YDEGEE. CDR3 region: CASSPRTRGDTQYF. For the CDR3, the DNA is TGTGCCAGCAGCCCGCGGACTAGAGGAGATACGCAGTATTTT.

This clonotype was recorded many times. The CDR3 sequence: CASSLMQTEAFF. The DNA for the CDR3 is TGTGCCAGCAGCTTAATGCAGACTGAAGCTTTCTTT. The V and J genes are TRBV7-2 and TRBJ1-1; D call uncertain. The CDR3 totals 12 residues. Looked up from germline, CDR1 is SGHTA and CDR2 is FQGNSA. Trimming shortened V by 2 bases and J by 5 bases, and 6 bases separated the two germline ends.

The table lists this clonotype with many counts. This chain links TRBV12-3 or TRBV12-4 with TRBJ2-2; TRBD1 matches 9 bases. This CDR3 has 15 residues. Trimming took 5 bases from V and 6 from J; bases not matched to a gene: 7. The CDR3 DNA reads as TGTGCCAGCAGTGAGCGGACAGGGGACTCCGGGGAGCTGTTTTTT. Translating gives CASSERTGDSGELFF.

In its sample, this clonotype was seen once. This chain links TRBV5-1 with TRBJ2-7, with 7 bases that match TRBD2. The CDR3 consists of 14 residues. The V gene's germline CDR1 is SGHRS and CDR2 YFSETQ. V shed 5 bases and J 6 bases; nucleotides not matched to a gene: 11. The CDR3 reads CASSPSGALREQYF. CDR3 in DNA: TGCGCCAGCAGTCCAAGCGGGGCCCTTCGCGAGCAGTACTTC.

This clonotype was detected ten times or more. The rearrangement joins TRBV6-5 to TRBJ1-1; D perhaps matches TRBD1 (6 bases). CDR1 MNHEY and CDR2 SVGAGI come from the germline V gene. Trimming removed 1 base from V and 1 base from J, with 7 bases in between. This CDR3 contains 14 residues. CDR3 region: CASSYFRGNTEAFF. The CDR3 coding sequence is TGTGCCAGCAGTTACTTCAGGGGGAACACTGAAGCTTTCTTT.

The genes are TRBV7-2 and TRBJ1-1; D remains ambiguous. Germline values: CDR1 SGHTA, CDR2 FQGNSA. The CDR3 loop spans 15 amino acids. The germline V and J ends were trimmed by 5 bases and 6 bases, with 19 bases remaining between them. CDR3 nucleotide sequence: TGTGCCAGCAGCCCGACCCAGGTTAGGACTGCTGAAGCTTTCTTT. Encoded protein: CASSPTQVRTAEAFF.

The J gene is TRBJ1-2, the V gene TRBV3-1, with 8 positions matching TRBD1. The CDR3 spans 14 residues. Trimming removed 4 bases from V and 4 bases from J; junction bases left unmatched: 5. Germline-derived CDR1 and CDR2 are LGHDT and YNNKEL (reference sequence). The CDR3 is CASSRGQGLYGYTF. As DNA, the CDR3 is TGTGCCAGCAGCCGTGGACAGGGACTCTATGGCTACACCTTC.

This clonotype was found many times. CDR3 residues: CAWKKRTNIPFIDTDTQYF. CDR3 DNA sequence: TGTGCCTGGAAAAAGAGGACAAACATCCCCTTCATCGACACAGATACGCAGTATTTT. The chain links TRBV30 to TRBJ2-3, with D possibly being TRBD1 (5 bases). CDR3 size: 19 residues. The germline V gene encodes CDR1 GTSNPN and CDR2 SVGIG (reference sequence). V was clipped by 4 bases and J by 2 bases, with 28 bases between them. Combining the CDR3 with reference TRBV30 and TRBJ2-3 gives the whole variable domain SQTIHQWPATLVQPVGSPLSLECTVEGTSNPNLYWYRQAAGRGLQLLFYSVGIGQISSEVPQNLSASRPQDRQFILSSKKLLLSDSGFYLCAWKKRTNIPFIDTDTQYFGPGTRLTVL.

At least ten counts were recorded for this clonotype. V usage is TRBV2 and J usage is TRBJ2-2; tentative D call: TRBD2 (6 bases). V was pared by 8 bases and J by 1 base, with 11 bases between. CDR3 size: 14 residues. The germline V gene encodes CDR1 SNHLY and CDR2 FYNNEI. The CDR3 DNA reads TGTGCCAGCCGTGGGACTGGGAACACCGGGGAGCTGTTTTTT. Its protein product is CASRGTGNTGELFF.

The chain links TRBV28 to TRBJ2-7, with TRBD1 matching 9 bases. Per germline, CDR1 MDHEN and CDR2 SYDVKM. After removal of 6 bases from V and 0 bases from J, the junction contained 6 bases not matched to a gene. The CDR3 has 15 amino acids. DNA of the CDR3: TGTGCCAGCAGGGGGACAGGGACCCTCTCCTACGAGCAGTACTTC. Its translation is CASRGTGTLSYEQYF.

This clonotype was counted only a few times. This chain links TRBV5-1 with TRBJ2-2; no firm D call. Germline V gene data show CDR1 as SGHRS and CDR2 as YFSETQ. Between the trimmed V and J ends, which lost 0 bases and 2 bases, there was a span of 8 bases. This CDR3 region has 15 residues. CDR3 protein: CASSLGSLNTGELFF. The CDR3 bases are TGCGCCAGCAGCTTGGGCTCCCTTAACACCGGGGAGCTGTTTTTT.

In its sample, this clonotype was seen many times. The chain employs TRBV29-1 and TRBJ1-1; no clear D gene. Trimming pared 4 bases from V and 0 bases from J, leaving 6 bases between. This CDR3 is 12 amino acids long. Germline V lookup: CDR1 SQVTM, CDR2 ANQGSEA. CDR3 nucleotides: TGCAGCGTTGGTTTATTGAACACTGAAGCTTTCTTT. Translated, it gives CSVGLLNTEAFF.

This clonotype has more than one count but fewer than ten. For the CDR3, the DNA is TGTGCCAGCAGGGGGACAGGGGAGGAGGACACTGAAGCTTTCTTT. It codes for CASRGTGEEDTEAFF. The rearrangement joins TRBV12-3 or TRBV12-4 to TRBJ1-1; 10 bases are a match to TRBD1. This CDR3 contains 15 residues. With V trimmed by 6 bases and J by 3 bases, 7 bases remained unmatched.

This clonotype came up many times. J is TRBJ2-5 and V is TRBV7-8; D not resolved. The CDR3 is 15 residues long. V dropped 3 bases and J dropped 2 bases, with 13 bases sitting between them. Germline-derived CDR1 and CDR2 are SGHVS and FQNEAQ. The CDR3 region has the DNA TGTGCCAGCAGCTTTCTCTGGGGTCCTCAAGAGACCCAGTACTTC. This gives the protein CASSFLWGPQETQYF.